The source of this T cell receptor (beta chain) is a study of early T cells in non-severe SARS-CoV-2 infection. Deletions cut 7 bases from V and 2 bases from J, with 8 bases between. Germline values: CDR1 LNHDA, CDR2 SQIVND (reference sequence). CDR3 length equals 12 residues. This clonotype has at least ten counts. TCRdb reanalysed the 5' RACE reads using MiXCR and keeps one entry per CDR3 protein. Among approximately 97,000 distinct CDR3 sequences listed, roughly 9.6% were seen once. The receptor was isolated from an adult who was a healthcare worker with PCR-confirmed SARS-CoV-2 infection or an uninfected control (not recorded which). The chain links TRBV19 to TRBJ1-2; D call uncertain. Material: whole blood, obtained at baseline. CDR3 in amino acids: CASMARNYGYTF. CDR3 coding DNA: TGTGCCAGTATGGCCAGAAACTATGGCTACACCTTC. Full variable domain (remainder filled in from reference TRBV19 and TRBJ1-2): DGGITQSPKYLFRKEGQNVTLSCEQNLNHDAMYWYRQDPGQGLRLIYYSQIVNDFQKGDIAEGYSVSREKKESFPLTVTSAQKNPTAFYLCASMARNYGYTFGSGTRLTVV.